This T cell receptor beta chain was profiled in a study of blood T cell repertoires in COVID-19. Some clones are missing from TCRdb's copy, which holds only in-frame ones; the method was immunoSEQ multiplex PCR. The table lists 50,000 or so clones, more than 85% of them singletons. Per germline, CDR1 LNHDA and CDR2 SQIVND (reference sequence). J lost 5 bases, V lost 4 bases, and 2 bases had no gene match. This CDR3 spans 14 amino acids. Sequencing was performed on peripheral blood. The chain uses TRBV19 and TRBJ1-5; 10 nucleotides align to TRBD1. The receptor's source is a human donor with active COVID-19. The donor label of this sample is uncertain. The CDR3 DNA sequence: TGTGCCAGTAGTACGGGACAGGGGTATCAGCCCCAGCATTTT. This gives the protein CASSTGQGYQPQHF.